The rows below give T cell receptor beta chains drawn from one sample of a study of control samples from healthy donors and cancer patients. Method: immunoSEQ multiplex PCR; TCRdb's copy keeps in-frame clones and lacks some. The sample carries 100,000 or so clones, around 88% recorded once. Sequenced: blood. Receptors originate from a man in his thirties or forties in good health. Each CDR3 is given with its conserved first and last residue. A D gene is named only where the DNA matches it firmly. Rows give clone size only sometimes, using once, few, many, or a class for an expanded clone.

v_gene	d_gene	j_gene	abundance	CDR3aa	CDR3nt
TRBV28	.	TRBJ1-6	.	CASSLRAGGVAPLHF	TGTGCCAGCAGTTTAAGGGCCGGGGGGGTGGCACCCCTCCACTTT
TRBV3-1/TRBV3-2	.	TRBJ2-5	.	CASSLGETQYF	TGTGCCAGCAGCCTAGGGGAGACCCAGTACTTC
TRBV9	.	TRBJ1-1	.	CASKGAFEAFF	TGTGCCAGCAAAGGCGCCTTTGAAGCTTTCTTT
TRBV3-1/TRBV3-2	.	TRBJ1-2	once	CASSQKGLGYTF	TGTGCCAGCAGCCAAAAAGGGCTGGGCTACACCTTC
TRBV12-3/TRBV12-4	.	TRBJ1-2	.	CASSLNPPLGYTF	TGTGCCAGCAGTTTAAACCCCCCACTTGGCTACACCTTC
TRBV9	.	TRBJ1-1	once	CASSPRGRGRDTEAFF	TGTGCCAGCAGCCCCCGAGGTCGAGGGCGCGACACTGAAGCTTTCTTT
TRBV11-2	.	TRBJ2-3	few	CASSLDRNTQYF	TGTGCCAGCAGCTTAGATAGAAATACGCAGTATTTT
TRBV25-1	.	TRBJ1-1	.	CASSNGLNTEAFF	TGTGCCAGCAGTAACGGCCTGAACACTGAAGCTTTCTTT
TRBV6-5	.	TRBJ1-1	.	CASSYSSPSGTEAFF	TGTGCCAGCAGCTACTCGAGCCCAAGTGGGACTGAAGCTTTCTTT
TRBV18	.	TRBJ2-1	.	CASSPLQTNEQFF	TGTGCCAGCTCACCACTGCAAACCAATGAGCAGTTCTTC
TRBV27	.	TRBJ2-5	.	CASSLGGAVGEETQYF	TGTGCCAGCAGTTTAGGAGGGGCGGTAGGGGAGGAGACCCAGTACTTC
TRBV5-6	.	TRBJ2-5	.	CASSVFSGGETQYF	TGTGCCAGCAGTGTATTCTCAGGCGGAGAGACCCAGTACTTC